This TCR beta chain was observed in a study of blood T cell repertoires in COVID-19. On the study more broadly: Some COVID-19 samples were acute and others convalescent; all came from the United States, Italy and Spain.

Original methodology: Cell counts per sample came from amplifying reference gene primers. Produced via immunoSEQ multiplex PCR; TCRdb's table is partial and in-frame only. V and J calls and clone size are given by that table; D and trimming were obtained from the DNA. The data hold 200,000 or so clones, with 75% to 90% observed a single time. A remark on this clone: Different DNA sequences within this sample yield the same CDR3.

Germline V CDR1 and CDR2: MDHEN, SYDVKM. With V trimmed by 5 bases and J by 3 bases, 2 bases remained unmatched. This CDR3 has 14 residues. This chain joins TRBV28 and TRBJ2-7; 12 nucleotides match TRBD2. The sample comprised peripheral blood. This TCR came from a man aged 65 to 85 with active or convalescent COVID-19. The CDR3, as DNA: TGTGCCAGCAGTCTAGCGGGGGGGTTCTACGAGCAGTACTTC. This gives the protein CASSLAGGFYEQYF.